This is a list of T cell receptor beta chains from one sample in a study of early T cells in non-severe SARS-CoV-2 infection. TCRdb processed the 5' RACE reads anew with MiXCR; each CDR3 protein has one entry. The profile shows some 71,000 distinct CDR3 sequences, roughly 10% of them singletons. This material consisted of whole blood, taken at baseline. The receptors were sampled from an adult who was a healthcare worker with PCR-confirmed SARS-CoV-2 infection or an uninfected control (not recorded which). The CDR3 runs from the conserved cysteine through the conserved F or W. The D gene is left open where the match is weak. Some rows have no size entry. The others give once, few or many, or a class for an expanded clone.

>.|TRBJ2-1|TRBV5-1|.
CASSWSGNEQFF
TGCGCCAGCAGCTGGTCAGGGAATGAGCAGTTCTTC
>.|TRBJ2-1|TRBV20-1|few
CSARDITSRSHTYNEQFF
TGCAGTGCTAGAGACATTACCTCCAGGAGCCATACCTACAATGAGCAGTTCTTC
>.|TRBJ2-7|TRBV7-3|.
CASSLVAPGSTSPSEQYF
TGTGCCAGCAGCTTAGTCGCCCCCGGGTCCACCTCCCCCTCCGAGCAGTACTTC
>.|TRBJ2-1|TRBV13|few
CASSYGRGSYNEQFF
TGTGCCAGCAGCTACGGGAGAGGATCTTACAATGAGCAGTTCTTC
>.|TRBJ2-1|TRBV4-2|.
CASSQAGTPPHNEQFF
TGTGCCAGCAGCCAAGCCGGGACTCCACCCCACAATGAGCAGTTCTTC
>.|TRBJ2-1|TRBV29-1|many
CSGGDETEQFF
TGCAGCGGGGGGGACGAGACTGAGCAGTTCTTC
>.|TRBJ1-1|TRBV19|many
CASSKAGRTEAFF
TGTGCCAGTAGTAAAGCAGGAAGGACTGAAGCTTTCTTT
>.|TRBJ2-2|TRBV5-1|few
CASSLGKETGELFF
TGCGCCAGCAGCTTAGGGAAAGAAACCGGGGAGCTGTTTTTT
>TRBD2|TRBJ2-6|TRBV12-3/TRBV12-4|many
CASKAGTSPSGANVLTF
TGTGCCAGCAAGGCCGGGACTAGCCCGTCTGGGGCCAACGTCCTGACTTTC
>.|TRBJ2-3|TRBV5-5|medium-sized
CASSKAVDTQYF
TGTGCCAGCAGCAAAGCGGTAGATACGCAGTATTTT